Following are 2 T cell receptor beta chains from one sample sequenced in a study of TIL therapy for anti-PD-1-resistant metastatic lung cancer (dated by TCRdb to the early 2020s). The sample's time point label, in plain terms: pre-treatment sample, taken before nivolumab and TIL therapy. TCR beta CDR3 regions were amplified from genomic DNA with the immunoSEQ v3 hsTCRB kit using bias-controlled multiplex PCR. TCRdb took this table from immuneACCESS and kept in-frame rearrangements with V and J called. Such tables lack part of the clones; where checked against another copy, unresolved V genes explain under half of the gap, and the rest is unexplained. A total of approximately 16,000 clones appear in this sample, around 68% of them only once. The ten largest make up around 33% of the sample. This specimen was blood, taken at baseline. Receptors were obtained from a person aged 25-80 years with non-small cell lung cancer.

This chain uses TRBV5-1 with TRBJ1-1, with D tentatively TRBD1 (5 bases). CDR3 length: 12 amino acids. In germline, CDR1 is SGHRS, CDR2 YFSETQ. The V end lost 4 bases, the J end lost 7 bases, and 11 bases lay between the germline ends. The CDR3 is CASSRVGVEAFF. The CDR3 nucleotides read TGCGCCAGCAGCCGAGTGGGGGTTGAAGCTTTCTTT.

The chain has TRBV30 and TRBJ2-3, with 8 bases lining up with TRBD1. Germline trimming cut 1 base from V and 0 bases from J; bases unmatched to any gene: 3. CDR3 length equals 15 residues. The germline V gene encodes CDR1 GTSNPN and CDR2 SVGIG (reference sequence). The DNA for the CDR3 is TGTGCCTGGAGTGCAGGACAGGGTAGCACAGATACGCAGTATTTT. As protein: CAWSAGQGSTDTQYF.